This T cell receptor beta chain was captured by sequencing in a study of T cell responses to AZD1222 COVID-19 vaccine. Regarding the study as a whole: At baseline, seropositivity was found in only a handful of AZD1222 recipients.

Data came from immunoSEQ multiplex PCR; TCRdb stores just in-frame clones and leaves some out. This sample carries under 150,000 clones, roughly 92% of them seen once, and the ten largest clones take 1.6%. As for this clone: Its antigen remains unknown.

Germline loops: CDR1 SGHAT, CDR2 FQNNGV. The CDR3 length is 13 residues. V was trimmed by 1 base and J by 8 bases, leaving 9 bases between them. The sequencing used peripheral blood, collected 28 days after the second AZD1222 dose. The chain couples TRBV11-2 to TRBJ2-1; D is unclear. The clonotype comes from an adult who received the AZD1222 COVID-19 vaccine. This CDR3 is CASSLVTVYEQFF. CDR3 coding DNA: TGTGCCAGCAGCTTAGTTACGGTTTATGAGCAGTTCTTC.